The source of this T cell receptor (beta chain) is a study of blood T cell repertoires in COVID-19. Method: immunoSEQ multiplex PCR; TCRdb's copy keeps in-frame clones and lacks some. There are roughly 150,000 clones in the sample; roughly 90% occur only once, and about 2.3% lies in the top ten. There are 11 residues in the CDR3. The germline CDR1 and CDR2 sequences are KGHSH and LQKENI. Trimming cost V 6 bases and J 2 bases, with 4 bases left between them. The receptor comes from a man between 18 and 29 years old with acute or convalescent COVID-19. What was sequenced was peripheral blood. The chain is built from TRBV18 and TRBJ2-5, with D uncertain. DNA for the CDR3: TGTGCCAGCTCTTCACAAGAGACCCAGTACTTC. Translation gives CASSSQETQYF.